The rows below give T cell receptor beta chains drawn from one sample of a study of OX40 agonist ivuxolimab in advanced cancers. Clones were sequenced by immunoSEQ multiplex PCR, and TCRdb holds only the in-frame ones, with some missing. The table has about 32,000 clones, roughly 84% seen once. Material: CD4+ or CD8+ T cells sorted from blood, obtained in a trial of the OX40 agonist ivuxolimab. The source of these receptors is an adult with an advanced solid tumor such as melanoma, head and neck, liver or kidney cancer. CDR3s include the opening cysteine and the closing phenylalanine or tryptophan. A D gene is named only where the DNA matches it firmly. Expanded clones get a size class; other rows say once, few or many, or leave the size out.

clone_size d_call j_call v_call cdr3_aa cdr3_nt
NA TRBD1 TRBJ1-6 TRBV4-3 CASSRHTGENSPLHF TGCGCCAGCAGCCGACATACAGGGGAGAATTCACCCCTCCACTTT
NA NA TRBJ2-7 TRBV6-6 CASSLSFEQYF TGTGCCAGCAGCCTAAGTTTCGAGCAGTACTTC
NA NA TRBJ1-1 TRBV4-2 CASSQGTDSSTEAFF TGTGCCAGCAGCCAAGGAACCGACAGTTCCACTGAAGCTTTCTTT
NA NA TRBJ2-1 TRBV7-8 CASSPIGIRLNEQFF TGTGCCAGCAGCCCCATCGGGATTAGGTTGAATGAGCAGTTCTTC
NA TRBD2 TRBJ2-7 TRBV4-1 CASSQLAASSYEQYF TGCGCCAGCAGCCAGCTAGCGGCGAGCTCCTACGAGCAGTACTTC
NA NA TRBJ1-2 TRBV5-6 CASSSSTTEPSGYTF TGTGCCAGCAGCTCAAGTACGACAGAACCATCTGGCTACACCTTC
NA NA TRBJ2-5 TRBV30 CAWNLGGGAGETQYF TGTGCCTGGAACCTGGGAGGGGGGGCAGGAGAGACCCAGTACTTC
NA NA TRBJ2-7 TRBV28 CASSPWGVRNEQYF TGTGCCAGCAGCCCCTGGGGGGTGCGTAACGAGCAGTACTTC
NA NA TRBJ2-1 TRBV28 CASSSNAGTSLGEQFF TGTGCCAGCAGTTCCAACGCCGGGACCTCCTTGGGTGAGCAGTTCTTC
NA NA TRBJ2-1 TRBV13 CASSPRLGERDNEQFF TGTGCCAGCAGCCCCCGTTTGGGGGAGCGCGACAATGAGCAGTTCTTC
NA NA TRBJ2-4 TRBV2 CASSGWGNLGNIQYF TGTGCCAGCAGTGGATGGGGGAACCTCGGAAACATTCAGTACTTC
NA TRBD1 TRBJ2-5 TRBV9 CASSSRDREETQYF TGTGCCAGCAGCAGCCGGGACAGGGAAGAGACCCAGTACTTC
NA NA TRBJ1-1 TRBV28 CASRQGNTEAFF TGTGCCAGCAGGCAGGGTAACACTGAAGCTTTCTTT
NA NA TRBJ1-1 TRBV6-5 CASSLGGNTEAFF TGTGCCAGCAGCCTGGGAGGGAACACTGAAGCTTTCTTT
NA NA TRBJ2-7 TRBV11-1 CASSPEDSPLYEQYF TGTGCCAGCAGCCCAGAGGATAGCCCCCTTTACGAGCAGTACTTC
NA NA TRBJ1-6 TRBV6-1 CASSERRADSPLHF TGTGCCAGCAGTGAACGAAGGGCGGATTCACCCCTCCACTTT
NA NA TRBJ2-3 TRBV30 CAWSLGSMDTQYF TGTGCCTGGAGTTTGGGATCCATGGATACGCAGTATTTT
NA TRBD2 TRBJ2-3 TRBV7-3 CASSLAGPSGYTQYF TGTGCCAGCAGCTTAGCAGGGCCTAGCGGATATACGCAGTATTTT
NA NA TRBJ1-1 TRBV9 CASSATGNTEAFF TGTGCCAGCAGCGCTACGGGGAACACTGAAGCTTTCTTT
few TRBD1 TRBJ2-5 TRBV11-2 CASSISGGRETQYF TGTGCCAGCAGCATATCAGGGGGCAGGGAGACCCAGTACTTC
NA TRBD1 TRBJ1-4 TRBV6-5 CASSGGQGVSEKLFF TGTGCCAGCAGTGGGGGACAGGGCGTTAGTGAAAAACTGTTTTTT
few NA TRBJ1-6 TRBV5-4 CASSLGADSPLHF TGTGCCAGCAGCTTAGGAGCGGATTCACCCCTCCACTTT
NA NA TRBJ1-5 TRBV28 CASSAKGFQPQHF TGTGCCAGCAGTGCTAAGGGGTTCCAGCCCCAGCATTTT
NA NA TRBJ2-7 TRBV6-1 CASSEPTVGAREQYF TGTGCCAGCAGTGAGCCGACAGTTGGAGCTCGCGAGCAGTACTTC
NA NA TRBJ2-5 TRBV21-1 CASTPEPGRETQYF TGTGCCAGCACCCCGGAACCGGGCAGAGAGACCCAGTACTTC
NA NA TRBJ1-4 TRBV7-9 CASSPGWGREKLFF TGTGCCAGCAGCCCCGGGTGGGGTCGTGAAAAACTGTTTTTT
NA NA TRBJ1-1 TRBV27 CASSWGDNTEAFF TGTGCCAGCAGTTGGGGGGATAACACTGAAGCTTTCTTT
NA NA TRBJ2-1 TRBV9 CASSGQSSYNEQFF TGTGCCAGCAGCGGCCAGAGCTCCTACAATGAGCAGTTCTTC
NA NA TRBJ2-3 TRBV11-2 CASSPLGSGEQYF TGTGCCAGCAGCCCCCTAGGGAGCGGCGAACAGTATTTT
NA NA TRBJ2-2 TRBV19 CASHYDTGELFF TGTGCCAGTCATTATGACACCGGGGAGCTGTTTTTT
NA NA TRBJ1-2 TRBV7-9 CASSWLGSGYGYTF TGTGCCAGCAGCTGGCTCGGGTCGGGCTATGGCTACACCTTC
once NA TRBJ1-5 TRBV19 CASSISGAPNQPQHF TGTGCCAGTAGTATTTCAGGGGCCCCAAATCAGCCCCAGCATTTT
NA TRBD1 TRBJ1-1 TRBV10-3 CASQGAGAEAFF TGTGCCTCGCAGGGGGCCGGGGCTGAAGCTTTCTTT
NA NA TRBJ2-3 TRBV2 CASSRGLDADTQYF TGTGCCAGCAGTAGGGGACTTGATGCAGATACGCAGTATTTT
once TRBD2 TRBJ2-2 TRBV30 CAWSVGLAGDTGELFF TGTGCCTGGAGTGTAGGTCTAGCGGGTGACACCGGGGAGCTGTTTTTT
medium-sized NA TRBJ2-3 TRBV5-5 CASSLGTLGTDTQYF TGTGCCAGCAGCTTGGGTACCCTGGGCACAGATACGCAGTATTTT
NA NA TRBJ1-1 TRBV7-9 CASSFFPYRTKNTEAFF TGTGCCAGCAGCTTTTTCCCGTACAGGACTAAGAACACTGAAGCTTTCTTT
NA NA TRBJ2-1 TRBV7-6 CASSEDRLGEQFF TGTGCCAGCAGCGAGGACCGCCTGGGTGAGCAGTTCTTC
NA TRBD2 TRBJ2-7 TRBV28 CASSPGTSGSWPVEQYF TGTGCCAGCAGTCCCGGGACTAGCGGGAGTTGGCCAGTCGAGCAGTACTTC
NA NA TRBJ2-7 TRBV29-1 CSAGLDEQYF TGCAGCGCTGGGCTGGACGAGCAGTACTTC
NA NA TRBJ1-1 TRBV28 CASSLRDLGTEAFF TGTGCCAGCAGCCTCAGGGACCTGGGAACTGAAGCTTTCTTT
NA TRBD1 TRBJ2-1 TRBV2 CASRGQGPNEQFF TGTGCCAGCAGGGGACAGGGGCCCAATGAGCAGTTCTTC
NA NA TRBJ1-4 TRBV19 CASSRRTERLTEKLFF TGTGCCAGTAGCAGACGGACAGAACGTCTAACCGAAAAACTGTTTTTT
NA NA TRBJ1-3 TRBV7-9 CASSQSGNTIYF TGTGCCAGCAGCCAAAGCGGAAACACCATATATTTT
few NA TRBJ1-1 TRBV5-4 CASSVMGGNTEAFF TGTGCCAGCAGCGTGATGGGGGGGAACACTGAAGCTTTCTTT
NA TRBD2 TRBJ2-1 TRBV7-3 CASSPLAGPGGEQFF TGTGCCAGCAGCCCACTAGCGGGACCGGGGGGTGAGCAGTTCTTC
NA TRBD1 TRBJ2-7 TRBV27 CASSRTGGFDEQYF TGTGCCAGCAGTAGGACAGGGGGCTTCGACGAGCAGTACTTC
NA NA TRBJ2-7 TRBV7-9 CASSFTGREQYF TGTGCCAGCAGCTTTACAGGGCGCGAGCAGTACTTC
NA TRBD1 TRBJ1-1 TRBV5-6 CASSPYRQGMNTEAFF TGTGCCAGCAGCCCTTACCGACAGGGCATGAACACTGAAGCTTTCTTT
few NA TRBJ2-7 TRBV7-8 CASSLTVHEQYF TGTGCCAGCAGCTTAACTGTCCACGAGCAGTACTTC
NA TRBD2 TRBJ2-3 TRBV7-2 CASSQVEASGPDTQYF TGTGCCAGCAGCCAAGTTGAGGCTAGCGGGCCGGATACGCAGTATTTT
NA NA TRBJ2-7 TRBV9 CASSPGGGLLGEQYF TGTGCCAGCAGCCCAGGAGGAGGGCTTCTGGGGGAGCAGTACTTC
NA NA TRBJ1-1 TRBV27 CASSFFGHFAEAFF TGTGCCAGCAGTTTTTTCGGACACTTTGCTGAAGCTTTCTTT
NA TRBD1 TRBJ1-1 TRBV19 CASSIAQDRGPWANTEAFF TGTGCCAGTAGTATAGCCCAAGACAGGGGTCCATGGGCTAACACTGAAGCTTTCTTT
NA NA TRBJ2-3 TRBV7-9 CASSLGGRTDTQYF TGTGCCAGCAGCTTAGGGGGACGCACAGATACGCAGTATTTT
NA TRBD2 TRBJ2-7 TRBV11-2 CASRIPGTSGNEQYF TGTGCCAGCAGGATACCTGGGACTAGCGGGAACGAGCAGTACTTC